The present T cell receptor (beta chain) was sequenced within a study of cytomegalovirus exposure and HLA in healthy donors. Study results and caveats: A later look showed TCR association rates differing by HLA locus, highest for DRB1 and lowest for HLA-C. Other equally common chains were less clonally expanded than HLA-associated TCR beta chains, a later analysis showed.

In the PCR, 60 Vbeta and 13 Jbeta primers were used. Repertoires were generated with immunoSEQ multiplex PCR, while TCRdb's copy carries only in-frame clones and drops some. The profile covers about 160,000 clones, with 80% to 85% appearing a single time and roughly 1.9% taken by the ten largest. V was pared by 0 bases and J by 4 bases, with 13 bases between. This CDR3 spans 17 amino acids. The V gene's germline CDR1 is SGHDN and CDR2 FVKESK. Concerning this clone: Its antigen is not known.

The chain recombines TRBV14 with TRBJ1-6, with D uncertain. The sequenced material came from PBMCs. The source of this sequence is a man aged 18 to 29 in good health and CMV-seronegative. The CDR3 loop is CASSQDGTIPYNSPLHF. For the CDR3, the DNA is TGTGCCAGCAGCCAAGACGGCACTATTCCATATAATTCACCCCTCCACTTT. The full variable domain, its missing parts supplied by reference TRBV14 and TRBJ1-6, is EAGVTQFPSHSVIEKGQTVTLRCDPISGHDNLYWYRRVMGKEIKFLLHFVKESKQDESGMPNNRFLAERTGGTYSTLKVQPAELEDSGVYFCASSQDGTIPYNSPLHFGNGTRLTVT.